These 26 T cell receptor beta chains share one sample of origin, sequenced in a study of blood T cell repertoires in COVID-19. Assay: immunoSEQ multiplex PCR; the TCRdb copy retains only in-frame clones and omits some. Counted here are some 460,000 clones, 70% to 90% occurring once; the ten biggest clones make up approximately 2%. Sequences were obtained from PBMCs or T cells enriched from blood (not recorded which). These receptors all come from a young woman with acute COVID-19.

The rearrangement uses TRBV5-1 and TRBJ2-7; 7 bases agree with TRBD1. The CDR3 totals 18 residues. V shed 4 bases, J shed 0 bases, and the junction held 16 bases outside the gene matches. Germline lookup yields CDR1 SGHRS and CDR2 YFSETQ. CDR3 sequence reads: CASSPAPRQGWASYEQYF. CDR3 DNA sequence: TGCGCCAGCAGCCCAGCACCTAGACAGGGATGGGCCTCCTACGAGCAGTACTTC.

V and J are TRBV7-9 and TRBJ1-3; 7 nucleotides line up with TRBD1. CDR1 SEHNR and CDR2 FQNEAQ come from the germline V gene (reference sequence). V was pared by 5 bases and J by 6 bases, with 4 bases of the junction left unmatched. The CDR3 totals 13 residues. The CDR3: CASSPGGLNTIYF. The CDR3 nucleotides read TGTGCCAGCAGCCCAGGGGGGTTAAACACCATATATTTT.

The CDR3 sequence: CASSQSHWREGGTDTQYF. The CDR3 nucleotides read TGTGCCAGCAGCCAATCCCATTGGCGGGAGGGGGGCACAGATACGCAGTATTTT. This chain uses TRBV3-1 (or the pseudogene TRBV3-2) with TRBJ2-3; 9 positions agree with TRBD2. The trim removed 2 bases at V and 1 base at J, leaving 10 bases unmatched. CDR1 and CDR2 from the germline V gene are LGHDT and YNNKEL (reference sequence). The CDR3 covers 18 residues.

The rearrangement uses TRBV18 and TRBJ2-1; 8 bases are a match to TRBD2. The CDR3 is made up of 18 amino acids. The V gene end was trimmed by 3 bases and the J gene end by 0 bases; junction bases not matched to a gene: 10. The germline V gene has CDR1 KGHSH and CDR2 LQKENI. CDR3 sequence: CASSPDRGRGASYNEQFF. The CDR3, as DNA: TGTGCCAGCTCACCTGATCGGGGGCGGGGGGCCTCCTACAATGAGCAGTTCTTC.

This sequence joins TRBV3-1 (or the pseudogene TRBV3-2) and TRBJ2-7; the D is unclear. V was pared by 0 bases and J by 5 bases, with 11 bases between. The CDR3 runs 14 residues. The V gene's germline CDR1 is LGHDT and CDR2 YNNKEL (reference sequence). The CDR3 DNA reads TGTGCCAGCAGCCAAGATCGGGTTTACCACGAGCAGTACTTC. Protein: CASSQDRVYHEQYF.

V usage is TRBV7-9 and J usage is TRBJ1-4; 10 bases agree with TRBD1. Germline V gene data show CDR1 as SEHNR and CDR2 as FQNEAQ (reference sequence). V trimming: 5 bases; J trimming: 8 bases; junction bases outside the gene matches: 8. The CDR3 runs 15 residues. CDR3 residues: CASSPGQGFEEKLFF. DNA for the CDR3: TGTGCCAGCAGCCCGGGACAGGGGTTTGAGGAAAAACTGTTTTTT.

V and J are TRBV4-3 and TRBJ2-1, with D unclear. The CDR3 is made up of 11 amino acids. Per germline, CDR1 LGHNA and CDR2 YSLEER. Between the trimmed V and J ends, which lost 2 bases and 10 bases, there was a span of 6 bases. The CDR3 sequence: CASSQNREQFF. CDR3 sequence (DNA): TGCGCCAGCAGCCAAAACAGAGAGCAGTTCTTC.

This rearrangement joins TRBV11-2 to TRBJ2-7; TRBD2 matches 9 bases. The germline V gene has CDR1 SGHAT and CDR2 FQNNGV. There are 16 residues in the CDR3. V lost 4 bases, J lost 2 bases, and 9 bases stayed unmatched. This CDR3 is CASSSRAGTSPYEQYF. CDR3 coding DNA: TGTGCCAGCAGCTCAAGAGCCGGGACTAGCCCCTACGAGCAGTACTTC.

The chain recombines TRBV4-2 with TRBJ2-1; 9 bases align to TRBD2. The CDR3 totals 16 residues. From germline, CDR1 is LGHNA and CDR2 YNFKEQ. Germline trimming cut 4 bases from V and 3 bases from J; bases unmatched to any gene: 7. CDR3 in DNA: TGTGCCAGCAGCCGCCGACTAGCGGAACACTACAATGAGCAGTTCTTC. It yields the protein CASSRRLAEHYNEQFF.

The chain uses TRBV5-1 and TRBJ1-2, with 10 bases identical to TRBD1. Germline loops: CDR1 SGHRS, CDR2 YFSETQ. The V segment lost 4 bases and the J segment 8 bases; nucleotides outside the gene matches: 8. The CDR3 covers 14 residues. CDR3 in amino acids: CASSPGQGNEGYTF. The CDR3 DNA reads TGCGCCAGCAGCCCGGGACAGGGGAATGAGGGCTACACCTTC.

The rearrangement uses TRBV5-1 and TRBJ2-5, with 12 nucleotides matching TRBD1. J gave up 5 bases and V 4 bases, and 9 bases lay outside the gene matches. The CDR3 runs to 16 residues. Germline V CDR1 and CDR2: SGHRS, YFSETQ. CDR3 coding DNA: TGCGCCAGCAGCCCGGGAGGGACAGGGGGCCACGAGACCCAGTACTTC. This gives the protein CASSPGGTGGHETQYF.

This chain connects TRBV10-3 to TRBJ2-7, with D possibly being TRBD1 (6 bases). Germline lookup yields CDR1 ENHRY and CDR2 SYGVKD. CDR3 length: 13 amino acids. Trimming stripped 3 bases from V and 3 bases from J, with 9 bases between. CDR3 residues: CAISDRTVYEQYF. The CDR3 nucleotides are TGTGCCATCAGTGACCGGACAGTCTACGAGCAGTACTTC.

This sequence joins TRBV3-1 (or the pseudogene TRBV3-2) and TRBJ2-2; D might be TRBD1 (5 bases). The V and J ends lost 4 bases and 7 bases respectively, with 25 bases between them. This CDR3 has 18 amino acids. Germline loops: CDR1 LGHDT, CDR2 YNNKEL (reference sequence). This CDR3 reads CASSRKPSKYRRGGELFF. In nucleotides, the CDR3 is TGTGCCAGCAGCCGAAAACCCTCGAAATACAGAAGGGGCGGGGAGCTGTTTTTT.

The chain recombines TRBV5-8 with TRBJ2-1; D not certain. Germline CDR1 is SGHTS and CDR2 is YDEGEE. The V and J ends lost 0 bases and 4 bases respectively, with 17 bases between them. The CDR3 is made up of 17 amino acids. CDR3 sequence: CASSLGEFVAPYNEQFF. The CDR3 nucleotides read TGTGCCAGCAGCTTGGGAGAGTTTGTAGCTCCTTACAATGAGCAGTTCTTC.

V gene TRBV18 combines with J gene TRBJ2-7; 12 nucleotides agree with TRBD2. Germline V gene data show CDR1 as KGHSH and CDR2 as LQKENI. Germline trimming cut 1 base from V and 3 bases from J; bases unmatched to any gene: 7. There are 17 residues in the CDR3. CDR3 nucleotides: TGTGCCAGCTCACCACGACTAGCGGGAGAGATAATCTACGAGCAGTACTTC. Protein product: CASSPRLAGEIIYEQYF.

The gene calls are TRBV18 and TRBJ2-3, with D perhaps matching TRBD2 (5 bases). The CDR3 is 12 residues long. Germline V CDR1 and CDR2: KGHSH, LQKENI. Trimming took 6 bases from V and 6 from J, leaving 10 bases between them. This CDR3 is CASSASSDTQYF. For the CDR3, the DNA is TGTGCCAGCTCGGCTAGCTCCGATACGCAGTATTTT.

V gene TRBV4-3 combines with J gene TRBJ1-2; TRBD1 might be the D (6 bases). There are 14 residues in the CDR3. Germline loops: CDR1 LGHNA, CDR2 YSLEER. Between the trimmed V and J ends, which lost 5 bases and 2 bases, there was a span of 12 bases. The CDR3 sequence is CASSLVQGNYGYTF. DNA of the CDR3: TGCGCCAGCAGCTTGGTCCAGGGGAACTATGGCTACACCTTC.

The chain has TRBV11-1 and TRBJ2-3; 10 nucleotides line up with TRBD2. This CDR3 region has 15 residues. The junction had 8 bases not matched to a gene; V was cut back by 5 bases and J by 6 bases. Germline CDR1 and CDR2: SGHAT and FQDESV (reference sequence). CDR3: CASSKTSGALDTQYF. CDR3 sequence (DNA): TGTGCCAGCAGCAAAACTAGCGGGGCCCTCGATACGCAGTATTTT.

The genes are TRBV14 and TRBJ1-2; TRBD1 aligns across 7 bases. Germline V gene sequence: CDR1 SGHDN, CDR2 FVKESK. V lost 4 bases and J lost 7; bases outside the gene matches: 6. CDR3 length equals 13 residues. The DNA for the CDR3 is TGTGCCAGCAGCCGAGGGACAGTCTTTGGCTACACCTTC. Its protein product is CASSRGTVFGYTF.

There are a few counts of this clone. The CDR3 sequence: CSASPDSLMNTEAFF. Here the CDR3 DNA reads TGCAGTGCTAGTCCGGACTCGCTTATGAACACTGAAGCTTTCTTT. The V and J genes are TRBV20-1 and TRBJ1-1; no reliable D call. The length of the CDR3 is 15 residues. Germline-derived CDR1 and CDR2 are DFQATT and SNEGSKA (reference sequence). Trimming left V 3 bases short and J 0 bases short, with 14 bases between.

V and J are TRBV27 and TRBJ2-7; 13 bases agree with TRBD2. CDR3 length: 17 amino acids. V gave up 3 bases and J gave up 0 bases; unmatched junction bases: 5. Germline loops: CDR1 MNHEY, CDR2 SMNVEV (reference sequence). The DNA for the CDR3 is TGTGCCAGCAGTTTCTTGACTAGCGGGAGGAACTCCTACGAGCAGTACTTC. It yields the protein CASSFLTSGRNSYEQYF.

The chain has TRBV11-2 and TRBJ2-7; TRBD2 aligns across 13 bases. Looked up from germline, CDR1 is SGHAT and CDR2 is FQNNGV. After removal of 5 bases from V and 7 bases from J, the junction contained 8 bases not matched to a gene. The CDR3 is 15 amino acids. The CDR3 DNA reads as TGTGCCAGCAGCGCCAGGACTAGCGGGGGACGAGAGCAGTACTTC. This translates into CASSARTSGGREQYF.

The V and J genes are TRBV7-9 and TRBJ1-4, with D possibly TRBD1 on 5 matching bases. The CDR3 is 15 amino acids. The V gene lost 0 bases and the J gene lost 0 bases, with 5 bases spanning the gap. CDR1 is SEHNR, CDR2 FQNEAQ, per germline (reference sequence). CDR3: CASSLAGPTNEKLFF. CDR3 sequence (DNA): TGTGCCAGCAGCTTAGCGGGGCCAACTAATGAAAAACTGTTTTTT. Filled out from reference TRBV7-9 and TRBJ1-4, the complete variable domain reads DTGVSQNPRHKITKRGQNVTFRCDPISEHNRLYWYRQTLGQGPEFLTYFQNEAQLEKSRLLSDRFSAERPKGSFSTLEIQRTEQGDSAMYLCASSLAGPTNEKLFFGSGTQLSVL.

The genes are TRBV15 and TRBJ1-4, with a possible D match to TRBD1 (5 bases). Trimming took off 1 base at V and 4 bases at J, with 10 bases between the two ends. This CDR3 spans 15 amino acids. CDR1 is LNHNV and CDR2 is YYDKDF in the germline V gene (reference sequence). The CDR3 reads CATSRVRGGNEKLFF. The CDR3 DNA is TGTGCCACCAGCAGAGTTAGGGGTGGTAATGAAAAACTGTTTTTT.

The chain is built from TRBV30 and TRBJ1-2; TRBD1 aligns across 7 bases. In germline, CDR1 is GTSNPN, CDR2 SVGIG (reference sequence). V was pared by 1 base and J by 4 bases, with 6 bases of the junction left unmatched. The CDR3 has 14 residues. CDR3 loop: CAWSASGGPYGYTF. CDR3 nucleotides: TGTGCCTGGAGTGCTTCAGGGGGACCCTATGGCTACACCTTC.

The V gene is TRBV3-1 (or the pseudogene TRBV3-2), the J gene TRBJ2-7, with TRBD1 matching over 10 bases. J gave up 0 bases and V 2 bases, and 4 bases lay outside the gene matches. Germline assignment: CDR1 LGHDT and CDR2 YNNKEL (reference sequence). CDR3 length: 16 amino acids. In nucleotides, the CDR3 is TGTGCCAGCAGCCAAAACCGGGACAGGGGCTCCTACGAGCAGTACTTC. This sequence encodes CASSQNRDRGSYEQYF.